The T cell receptor beta chain under discussion was sequenced for a study of T cell repertoires in cytomegalovirus infection. Study context: Evidence of both CMV infection and a matching HLA type came from public TCR beta signatures. Study-wide results and limits: Summed frequency of shared TCR beta families picked out CMV carriers who also had the relevant HLA. HLA-C-restricted CMV clonotypes gave the most frequent clonotype in two of eight donors.

MiXCR, run by TCRdb on the reads, gives a single entry per CDR3 protein. The sample lists under 150,000 distinct CDR3 sequences; roughly a quarter were seen once. On this clonotype: Its antigen is still unknown.

Sequenced: PBMCs, sequenced either directly or after in vitro stimulation (not recorded which). This TCR derives from a human donor in good health (CMV status not recorded). Some clones in this sample may be carry-over from other donors' samples.

This CDR3 reads CASGLRGGLYNEQFF. The CDR3 region has the DNA TGTGCCAGCGGGCTGCGGGGGGGGCTCTACAATGAGCAGTTCTTC. V gene TRBV7-3 combines with J gene TRBJ2-1, with 9 bases fitting TRBD2. CDR1 SGHTA and CDR2 FQGTGA come from the germline V gene. V was clipped by 8 bases and J by 3 bases; unmatched bases: 8. The length of the CDR3 is 15 residues.